The 31 T cell receptor beta chains reported below all come from one sample, sequenced in a study of post-analysis software for immune sequencing data (dated by TCRdb to 2015 to 2017). Study-wide conclusions, independent of this receptor: Patients showed significantly higher frequencies than controls for a few TRBV segments, among them TRBV5-6, TRBV5-1 and TRBV20-1.

No antigen is known for these receptors. Library prep was done by PCR. For sequencing, an Illumina HiSeq 2500 was employed. To reduce PCR and sequencing biases, unique molecular identifiers were incorporated into the TCR beta cDNA libraries. TCRdb's own reprocessing of the public reads used fastp at Q25 and MiXCR and kept productive beta chains. All rows with the same CDR3 protein become a single entry with the most common DNA and genes. The sample table contains about 500,000 distinct CDR3 sequences; only one count was recorded for under 55% of them. Of the sample, about an eighth falls within the top ten clones. The specimen was blood. Receptors originate from a girl aged 10 to 17 with multiple sclerosis.

The chain uses TRBV5-1 and TRBJ2-5; tentatively, D is TRBD1 (6 bases). CDR1 SGHRS and CDR2 YFSETQ come from the germline V gene. This CDR3 is 14 amino acids long. Trimming removed 6 bases from V and 5 bases from J, with 17 bases in between. CDR3 residues: CASTRDTYLETQYF. The CDR3 region has the DNA TGCGCCAGCACACGGGACACCTACCTGGAGACCCAGTACTTC.

The sample holds a few counts of this clonotype. A much larger clone differs by one base, so this may be a read error. This rearrangement joins TRBV5-1 to TRBJ2-1; 10 bases align to TRBD1. The CDR3 has 14 residues. From germline, CDR1 is SGHRS and CDR2 YFSETQ. CDR3 amino acids: CTSSRTGGYNEQFF. The CDR3 bases are TGCACCAGCAGCAGGACAGGGGGCTACAATGAGCAGTTCTTC.

This clonotype was detected only a few times. The chain carries TRBV24-1 and TRBJ2-3, with unresolved D. CDR1 KGHDR and CDR2 SFDVKD come from the germline V gene. The ends were cut back, 3 bases at V and 2 bases at J, with 11 bases in the middle. CDR3 length: 15 residues. The CDR3 reads CATSDALGFTDTQYF. CDR3 bases: TGTGCCACCAGTGATGCATTGGGGTTCACAGATACGCAGTATTTT.

The chain combines TRBV5-1 with TRBJ1-4, with 11 positions matching TRBD1. The CDR3 is made up of 17 amino acids. V gave up 4 bases and J gave up 5 bases; unmatched junction bases: 10. CDR1 is SGHRS, CDR2 YFSETQ, per germline. CDR3 in amino acids: CASSAGLRDRGNEKLFF. The CDR3 DNA reads TGCGCCAGCAGCGCCGGACTCCGGGACAGGGGGAATGAAAAACTGTTTTTT. Looking up the rest from reference TRBV5-1 and TRBJ1-4 gives the full variable domain: KAGVTQTPRYLIKTRGQQVTLSCSPISGHRSVSWYQQTPGQGLQFLFEYFSETQRNKGNFPGRFSGRQFSNSRSEMNVSTLELGDSALYLCASSAGLRDRGNEKLFFGSGTQLSVL.

The J gene is TRBJ1-5, the V gene TRBV28; 7 bases map to TRBD1. V lost 9 bases to trimming and J lost 0 bases; unmatched junction nucleotides: 11. The CDR3 length is 16 residues. Germline CDR1 MDHEN, CDR2 SYDVKM. The CDR3 DNA follows: TGTGCCAGTAGGGGAAGACAGGGATATAGCAATCAGCCCCAGCATTTT. This encodes CASRGRQGYSNQPQHF.

This clonotype has more than one count but fewer than ten. The rearrangement links TRBV6-1 to TRBJ1-2; 7 positions match TRBD1. The CDR3 is 14 amino acids. V trimming: 0 bases; J trimming: 6 bases; junction bases outside the gene matches: 4. CDR1 is MNHNS and CDR2 is SASEGT in the germline V gene. The CDR3 DNA follows: TGTGCCAGCAGTGAAGCAAACAGGGGAAATGGCTACACCTTC. Translation: CASSEANRGNGYTF.

This clonotype was found a few times. The gene calls are TRBV7-3 and TRBJ2-7, with D possibly being TRBD1 (5 bases). This CDR3 contains 14 residues. Between the trimmed V and J ends, which lost 1 base and 6 bases, there was a span of 13 bases. CDR1 is SGHTA and CDR2 is FQGTGA in the germline V gene. In DNA, the CDR3 is TGTGCCAGCAGCTTAAGGCCAGGGTGGGGCGAGCAGTACTTC. This encodes CASSLRPGWGEQYF.

The chain joins TRBV2 to TRBJ1-1; D unresolved. This CDR3 region has 15 residues. Germline lookup yields CDR1 SNHLY and CDR2 FYNNEI. The V end lost 11 bases, the J end lost 0 bases, and 19 bases lay between the germline ends. The CDR3 DNA reads as TGTGCCTGTATCCCCGGTCCTCCAATGAACACTGAAGCTTTCTTT. This codes for CACIPGPPMNTEAFF.

V gene TRBV5-1 combines with J gene TRBJ1-2; tentatively, D is TRBD1 (5 bases). V gave up 2 bases and J gave up 6 bases, with 17 bases separating them. The CDR3 is made up of 15 amino acids. Germline CDR1 is SGHRS and CDR2 is YFSETQ. In nucleotides, the CDR3 is TGCGCCAGCAGCTTAGCTCTTCAGGGAGTAGATGGCTACACCTTC. This sequence encodes CASSLALQGVDGYTF.

The CDR3 DNA sequence: TGTGCCAGCAGTGACAGGGGGAGTGCCACTGAAGCTTTCTTT. Translating gives CASSDRGSATEAFF. The gene calls are TRBV6-1 and TRBJ1-1, with 7 bases that match TRBD1. The CDR3 is 14 residues long. After removal of 3 bases from V and 4 bases from J, the junction contained 5 bases not matched to a gene. Looked up from germline, CDR1 is MNHNS and CDR2 is SASEGT.

The chain couples TRBV20-1 to TRBJ2-7; 11 bases match TRBD2. CDR3 length equals 19 residues. The germline gives CDR1 DFQATT, CDR2 SNEGSKA (reference sequence). The trim removed 3 bases at V and 3 bases at J, leaving 19 bases unmatched. This CDR3 reads CSARKAERLAGSRGYEQYF. In nucleotides, the CDR3 is TGCAGTGCTAGGAAAGCGGAAAGACTAGCGGGATCCCGAGGCTACGAGCAGTACTTC.

This chain connects TRBV10-3 to TRBJ2-3; 8 bases are shared with TRBD2. Per germline, CDR1 ENHRY and CDR2 SYGVKD. V lost 7 bases, J lost 4 bases, and 4 bases stayed unmatched. CDR3 length: 13 residues. The CDR3 spells CAIKAGGSDTQYF. The CDR3 DNA sequence: TGTGCCATCAAGGCGGGAGGCTCAGATACGCAGTATTTT.

The count of this clonotype is one. The gene calls are TRBV6-6 and TRBJ2-7; TRBD2 aligns across 7 bases. CDR3 length equals 16 residues. With 0 bases clipped from V and 3 bases from J, the junction kept 8 bases outside the gene matches. Germline V CDR1 and CDR2: MNHNY, SVGAGI (reference sequence). In DNA, the CDR3 is TGTGCCAGCAGTTACTCGACGGTGGGGGAGGGCTACGAGCAGTACTTC. Its translation: CASSYSTVGEGYEQYF.

This clonotype was counted a few times. The chain joins TRBV7-2 to TRBJ2-7; 7 bases fit TRBD2. This CDR3 spans 13 amino acids. In germline, CDR1 is SGHTA, CDR2 FQGNSA. V was clipped by 6 bases and J by 5 bases; unmatched bases: 7. The CDR3 sequence is CASSRGRFNEQYF. As DNA, the CDR3 is TGTGCCAGCAGTCGCGGGAGATTCAACGAGCAGTACTTC. Full variable domain (remainder filled in from reference TRBV7-2 and TRBJ2-7): GAGVSQSPSNKVTEKGKDVELRCDPISGHTALYWYRQSLGQGLEFLIYFQGNSAPDKSGLPSDRFSAERTGGSVSTLTIQRTQQEDSAVYLCASSRGRFNEQYFGPGTRLTVT.

This clonotype was counted between two and nine times. The chain couples TRBV5-1 to TRBJ2-5; 8 positions match TRBD1. This CDR3 comprises 17 residues. J gave up 3 bases and V 0 bases, and 10 bases lay outside the gene matches. Germline V gene lookup returns CDR1 SGHRS and CDR2 YFSETQ. CDR3 region: CASSLAIHPTGEETQYF. The CDR3 region has the DNA TGCGCCAGCAGCTTGGCCATTCACCCGACAGGGGAAGAGACCCAGTACTTC.

The chain couples TRBV5-1 to TRBJ2-1, with D possibly matching TRBD2 (7 bases). The better agreement between TRBJ2-7 and the DNA end casts doubt on the J call. This CDR3 has 15 amino acids. Germline CDR1 is SGHRS and CDR2 is YFSETQ. The CDR3 nucleotides read TGCGCCAGCAGCTTAGTGGCGGGGGACAACAATGAGCAGTACTTC. This encodes CASSLVAGDNNEQYF.

This clonotype was picked up a small number of times. This CDR3 reads CSASAAGGSQDTQYF. DNA for the CDR3: TGCAGTGCTAGCGCTGCGGGAGGGTCGCAAGATACGCAGTATTTT. This chain links TRBV20-1 with TRBJ2-3; 9 nucleotides match TRBD2. Germline V lookup: CDR1 DFQATT, CDR2 SNEGSKA (reference sequence). V was clipped by 3 bases and J by 5 bases; unmatched bases: 9. This CDR3 is 15 amino acids long.

This clonotype has just a few counts. V and J are TRBV9 and TRBJ2-1, with D perhaps matching TRBD1 (5 bases). Germline V lookup: CDR1 SGDLS, CDR2 YYNGEE. Trimming pared 0 bases from V and 5 bases from J, leaving 9 bases between. This CDR3 has 14 amino acids. The CDR3 is CASSVVMDNNEQFF. The CDR3 region has the DNA TGTGCCAGCAGCGTAGTAATGGACAACAATGAGCAGTTCTTC.

The chain joins TRBV27 to TRBJ2-7, with 8 nucleotides matching TRBD1. Germline loops: CDR1 MNHEY, CDR2 SMNVEV (reference sequence). After removal of 0 bases from V and 1 base from J, the junction contained 8 bases not matched to a gene. This CDR3 has 17 residues. CDR3 DNA sequence: TGTGCCAGCAGTTTATCGAATTACCGGACAGGGTCCTACGAGCAGTACTTC. Translated, it gives CASSLSNYRTGSYEQYF.

Ten or more counts support this clonotype. The chain combines TRBV5-1 with TRBJ2-7; 8 nucleotides line up with TRBD1. Germline-derived CDR1 and CDR2 are SGHRS and YFSETQ. Trimming at V came to 4 bases and at J to 5 bases, leaving 8 bases not matched to a gene. This CDR3 contains 14 residues. DNA of the CDR3: TGCGCCAGCAGCCTTGGACAGGGCGTAGACGAGCAGTACTTC. Protein: CASSLGQGVDEQYF.

The chain carries TRBV7-2 and TRBJ2-7, with D tentatively TRBD1 or TRBD2 (5 bases each). Trimming pared 4 bases from V and 6 bases from J, leaving 19 bases between. The CDR3 runs to 15 residues. Germline V CDR1 and CDR2: SGHTA, FQGNSA. This CDR3 reads CASSSNGARVSEQYF. The CDR3 DNA follows: TGTGCCAGCAGCTCCAATGGGGCGCGGGTTAGCGAGCAGTACTTC.

This clonotype was recorded a few times. The chain uses TRBV7-3 and TRBJ2-5; no clear D gene. V lost 2 bases and J lost 5, with 9 bases in between. The CDR3 has 13 residues. CDR1 and CDR2 (germline): SGHTA, FQGTGA. CDR3 amino acids: CASSLSTLETQYF. The CDR3 DNA reads TGTGCCAGCAGCTTATCGACACTGGAGACCCAGTACTTC.

There are many counts of this clonotype. The rearrangement links TRBV29-1 to TRBJ2-7; D is possibly TRBD2 (6 bases). Per germline, CDR1 SQVTM and CDR2 ANQGSEA. Trimming removed 7 bases from V and 0 bases from J, with 13 bases in between. The CDR3 is 13 amino acids. The CDR3 region has the DNA TGCAGCGCTAGGGACTCTAGCTCCTACGAGCAGTACTTC. Amino acids: CSARDSSSYEQYF.

In DNA form, the CDR3 reads TGTGCCAGCCAAAAAAGACAGGCCCGGTACGAGCAGTACTTC. Translated, it gives CASQKRQARYEQYF. V usage is TRBV28 and J usage is TRBJ2-7, with D possibly matching TRBD1 (6 bases). Trimming shortened V by 8 bases and J by 4 bases, and 18 bases separated the two germline ends. CDR3 length: 14 residues. Germline V gene data show CDR1 as MDHEN and CDR2 as SYDVKM.

The genes are TRBV5-1 and TRBJ1-1; the D gene is possibly TRBD1 (5 bases). V dropped 0 bases and J dropped 4 bases, with 10 bases sitting between them. Germline V gene lookup returns CDR1 SGHRS and CDR2 YFSETQ. This CDR3 contains 14 residues. CDR3 protein: CASSLAGTSTEAFF. The CDR3 DNA reads as TGCGCCAGCAGCTTGGCCGGGACTAGCACTGAAGCTTTCTTT.

The chain couples TRBV20-1 to TRBJ2-7, with 7 bases fitting TRBD2. Trimming at V came to 3 bases and at J to 0 bases, leaving 8 bases not matched to a gene. The CDR3 loop spans 15 amino acids. Germline V gives CDR1 DFQATT, CDR2 SNEGSKA (reference sequence). The CDR3: CSASPSSGFSYEQYF. The DNA of the CDR3 is TGCAGTGCTAGTCCCTCTAGCGGATTCTCCTACGAGCAGTACTTC.

The CDR3 reads CAISESEGGLSYEQYF. CDR3 nucleotides: TGTGCCATCAGTGAGTCTGAGGGGGGCTTATCCTACGAGCAGTACTTC. The chain carries TRBV10-3 and TRBJ2-7, with D perhaps matching TRBD1 or TRBD2 (6 bases each). The CDR3 is 16 residues long. Per the germline V gene, CDR1 is ENHRY and CDR2 is SYGVKD. The germline V and J ends were trimmed by 0 bases and 1 base, with 13 bases remaining between them.

This chain uses TRBV24-1 with TRBJ2-5, with 10 bases aligning to TRBD1. This CDR3 has 14 residues. V shed 9 bases and J 4 bases; nucleotides not matched to a gene: 7. Germline V CDR1 and CDR2: KGHDR, SFDVKD. CDR3 DNA: TGTGCCACCTCAAGAGGGACAGGGGTAGAGACCCAGTACTTC. Its translation is CATSRGTGVETQYF.

The rearrangement links TRBV2 to TRBJ2-7; D is uncertain. The CDR3 contains 14 residues. Germline CDR1 SNHLY, CDR2 FYNNEI. Trimming shortened V by 6 bases and J by 0 bases, and 12 bases separated the two germline ends. This CDR3 is CASRMTHSSYEQYF. The CDR3 DNA is TGTGCCAGCAGGATGACTCACAGCTCCTACGAGCAGTACTTC.

V is TRBV3-1 and J is TRBJ2-7; D remains ambiguous. CDR1 is LGHDT, CDR2 YNNKEL, per germline (reference sequence). This CDR3 region has 14 residues. The V end lost 4 bases, the J end lost 2 bases, and 12 bases lay between the germline ends. CDR3 protein: CASSRSTGTYEQYF. Here the CDR3 DNA reads TGTGCCAGCAGCCGATCAACTGGTACCTACGAGCAGTACTTC.

This clonotype has more than one count but fewer than ten. V and J are TRBV4-1 and TRBJ2-1, with D perhaps TRBD2 (5 bases). Germline V gene sequence: CDR1 MGHRA, CDR2 YSYEKL. The CDR3 has 15 amino acids. The germline V and J ends were trimmed by 1 base and 4 bases, with 11 bases remaining between them. CDR3: CASSQGTGSYNEQFF. DNA for the CDR3: TGCGCCAGCAGCCAAGGAACTGGGAGTTACAATGAGCAGTTCTTC.